These 7 T cell receptor beta chains were sequenced from one sample in a study of blood T cells in healthy people across ages. Together with a sample-barcoded 5' primer, a J-beta primer mix was included in a second PCR lasting roughly 6 to 12 cycles. TCRdb re-analysed the 5' RACE reads in MiXCR, keeping a single row per CDR3 protein. The top ten hold about 20% of the sample, which has some 750,000 distinct CDR3 sequences, 22% seen once. Sequencing input: blood. These receptors were obtained from a man between 65 and 85 years old in good health.

This rearrangement joins TRBV6-1 to TRBJ1-2; weak D call: TRBD1 (6 bases). Germline CDR1 MNHNS, CDR2 SASEGT. The CDR3 has 13 residues. The V and J ends lost 3 bases and 8 bases respectively, with 13 bases between them. CDR3 region: CASSDHRDRGYTF. The CDR3 bases are TGTGCCAGCAGTGATCACAGGGATCGGGGCTACACCTTC.

Ten or more counts support this clonotype. The V and J genes are TRBV7-9 and TRBJ1-4; possible D gene TRBD1, 5 bases. Germline V gives CDR1 SEHNR, CDR2 FQNEAQ (reference sequence). The ends were cut back, 1 base at V and 5 bases at J, with 14 bases in the middle. CDR3 length equals 16 residues. The CDR3 sequence: CASSLVSGTRNEKLFF. The CDR3 nucleotides are TGTGCCAGCAGCTTAGTTTCCGGGACCAGGAATGAAAAACTGTTTTTT.

This clonotype was detected a few times. The V gene is TRBV9, the J gene TRBJ2-5; 7 nucleotides agree with TRBD1. The CDR3 has 19 residues. J gave up 10 bases and V 5 bases, and 29 bases lay outside the gene matches. In germline, CDR1 is SGDLS, CDR2 YYNGEE. Here the CDR3 reads CASRRPSGQALIDQEDQYF. Here the CDR3 DNA reads TGTGCCAGCAGACGCCCCTCCGGACAGGCACTCATAGATCAAGAAGACCAGTACTTC.

The V call is TRBV6-6, the J call TRBJ2-3, with TRBD2 as a possible D gene (6 bases). The germline V gene encodes CDR1 MNHNY and CDR2 SVGAGI (reference sequence). Trimming pared 2 bases from V and 0 bases from J, leaving 12 bases between. The CDR3 has 16 residues. The CDR3 coding sequence is TGTGCCAGCAGTTACCCGGGACTTAGAAGCACAGATACGCAGTATTTT. This translates into CASSYPGLRSTDTQYF.

This clonotype has a handful of counts. The chain links TRBV11-2 to TRBJ2-1; TRBD1 or TRBD2 may be the D gene (6 bases each). This CDR3 is built from 14 residues. V was shortened by 7 bases and J by 2 bases, with 12 bases between the two germline ends. CDR1 is SGHAT, CDR2 FQNNGV, per germline. CDR3 DNA: TGTGCCAGCACCCCGGAGGGGGCCTACAATGAGCAGTTCTTC. It specifies CASTPEGAYNEQFF.

This clonotype was counted a few times. The chain links TRBV18 to TRBJ2-5; tentative D call: TRBD2 (6 bases). The ends were cut back, 2 bases at V and 1 base at J, with 17 bases in the middle. The CDR3 loop spans 17 amino acids. Germline-derived CDR1 and CDR2 are KGHSH and LQKENI. The CDR3 reads CASSPLPGTPVQETQYF. The CDR3, as DNA: TGTGCCAGCTCACCATTACCCGGGACTCCTGTCCAAGAGACCCAGTACTTC.

The chain is built from TRBV28 and TRBJ2-7, with 11 positions matching TRBD2. Germline V lookup: CDR1 MDHEN, CDR2 SYDVKM. V trimming: 6 bases; J trimming: 11 bases; junction bases outside the gene matches: 12. The CDR3 is made up of 14 amino acids. The CDR3: CASSPTSGGKSEYF. In DNA, the CDR3 is TGTGCCAGCAGCCCTACTAGCGGGGGAAAGAGCGAGTACTTC.